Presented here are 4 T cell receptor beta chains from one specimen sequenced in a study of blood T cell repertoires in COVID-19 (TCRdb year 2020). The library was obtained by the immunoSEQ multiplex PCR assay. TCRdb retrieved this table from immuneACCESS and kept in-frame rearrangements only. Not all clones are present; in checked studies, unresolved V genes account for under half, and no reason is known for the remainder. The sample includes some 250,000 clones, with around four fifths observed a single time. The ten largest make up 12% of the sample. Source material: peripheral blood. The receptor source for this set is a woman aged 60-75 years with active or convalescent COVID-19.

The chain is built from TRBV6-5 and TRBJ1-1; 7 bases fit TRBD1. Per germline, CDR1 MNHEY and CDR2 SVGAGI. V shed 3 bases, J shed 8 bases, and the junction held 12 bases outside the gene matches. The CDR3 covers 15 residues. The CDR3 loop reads CASSYEVRGIREAFF. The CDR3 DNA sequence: TGTGCCAGCAGTTATGAAGTCAGGGGGATTCGAGAAGCTTTCTTT.

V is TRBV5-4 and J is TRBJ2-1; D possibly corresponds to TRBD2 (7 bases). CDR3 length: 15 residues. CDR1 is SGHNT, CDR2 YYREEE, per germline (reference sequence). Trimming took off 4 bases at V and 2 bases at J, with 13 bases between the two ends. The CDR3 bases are TGTGCCAGCAGCAGGGGGGGCCCCACCTACAATGAGCAGTTCTTC. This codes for CASSRGGPTYNEQFF.

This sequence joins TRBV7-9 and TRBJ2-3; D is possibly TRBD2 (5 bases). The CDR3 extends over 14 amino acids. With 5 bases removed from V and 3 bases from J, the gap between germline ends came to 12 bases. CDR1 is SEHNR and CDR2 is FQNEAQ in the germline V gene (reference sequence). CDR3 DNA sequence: TGTGCCAGCAGCGATCCGGGGAGAACAGATACGCAGTATTTT. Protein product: CASSDPGRTDTQYF.

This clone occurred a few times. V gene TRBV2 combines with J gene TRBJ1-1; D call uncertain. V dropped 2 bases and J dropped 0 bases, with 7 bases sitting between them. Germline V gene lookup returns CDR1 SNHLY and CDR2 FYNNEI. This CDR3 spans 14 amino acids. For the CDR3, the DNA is TGTGCCAGCAGTGAAACGGGGATGAACACTGAAGCTTTCTTT. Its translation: CASSETGMNTEAFF.